The clone carrying this T cell receptor beta chain was seen once. As yet, its antigen is unknown. TCRdb re-derived calls from the 5' RACE reads in MiXCR, one entry per CDR3 protein. The repertoire holds about 90,000 distinct CDR3 sequences, approximately 15% seen once, with about two fifths in the top ten. This specimen belongs to a study of T-cell memory formation after mild COVID-19. Study overall: TCR clusters were largely donor specific. Study-wide points: Clones which contracted sat mainly in CM and EM if CD4+, and in EMRA if CD8+.

The CDR3 covers 14 residues. V lost 1 base and J 6 bases, leaving 11 bases between the germline ends. In germline, CDR1 is SGHTA, CDR2 FQGNSA. This TCR was recovered from a man aged 18 to 29 who had mild COVID-19 (a few samples of this study predate the infection). Cell type and time point are not known. The chain is built from TRBV7-2 and TRBJ2-3; D is unclear. The sequenced sample consisted of PBMCs or a T cell subset sorted from them (not recorded which). The CDR3 reads CASSLVAGYDTQYF. DNA for the CDR3: TGTGCCAGCAGCTTAGTGGCAGGCTACGATACGCAGTATTTT.